This entry lists 20 T cell receptor beta chains sequenced from one sample in a study of control samples from healthy donors and cancer patients. Method: immunoSEQ multiplex PCR; TCRdb's copy keeps in-frame clones and lacks some. In the table there are roughly 84,000 clones, 90% to 95% of which are singletons. Source material: blood. The receptors come from a man aged 50 to 60 in good health.

The genes are TRBV29-1 and TRBJ1-2; D is perhaps TRBD1 (5 bases). Between the trimmed V and J ends, which lost 5 bases and 7 bases, there was a span of 14 bases. CDR1 is SQVTM, CDR2 ANQGSEA, per germline. This CDR3 is built from 12 residues. CDR3 sequence (DNA): TGCAGCGTTTACCGTGGGGGTGCTGGCTACACCTTC. This sequence encodes CSVYRGGAGYTF. Using reference TRBV29-1 and TRBJ1-2 for the parts outside the CDR3, the full variable domain is SAVISQKPSRDICQRGTSLTIQCQVDSQVTMMFWYRQQPGQSLTLIATANQGSEATYESGFVIDKFPISRPNLTFSTLTVSNMSPEDSSIYLCSVYRGGAGYTFGSGTRLTVV.

This clone was counted once. The chain employs TRBV5-4 and TRBJ2-1; D is uncertain. The CDR3 consists of 13 residues. Germline lookup yields CDR1 SGHNT and CDR2 YYREEE (reference sequence). Trimming took off 0 bases at V and 7 bases at J, with 8 bases between the two ends. The CDR3 nucleotides are TGTGCCAGCAGCTTGGCTGCCCAGAATGAGCAGTTCTTC. This translates into CASSLAAQNEQFF. Full variable domain (missing parts from reference TRBV5-4 and TRBJ2-1): ETGVTQSPTHLIKTRGQQVTLRCSSQSGHNTVSWYQQALGQGPQFIFQYYREEENGRGNFPPRFSGLQFPNYSSELNVNALELDDSALYLCASSLAAQNEQFFGPGTRLTVL.

The V and J genes are TRBV5-1 and TRBJ1-1; weak D call: TRBD1 (6 bases). The germline V and J ends were trimmed by 0 bases and 1 base, with 7 bases remaining between them. The germline V gene encodes CDR1 SGHRS and CDR2 YFSETQ. CDR3 length equals 14 residues. DNA for the CDR3: TGCGCCAGCAGCTTGGGGGGGGCGAACACTGAAGCTTTCTTT. Its translation is CASSLGGANTEAFF. The whole variable domain, remainder taken from reference TRBV5-1 and TRBJ1-1, is KAGVTQTPRYLIKTRGQQVTLSCSPISGHRSVSWYQQTPGQGLQFLFEYFSETQRNKGNFPGRFSGRQFSNSRSEMNVSTLELGDSALYLCASSLGGANTEAFFGQGTRLTVV.

The V and J genes are TRBV11-2 and TRBJ2-7, with D maybe TRBD1 (6 bases). Germline values: CDR1 SGHAT, CDR2 FQNNGV. CDR3 size: 14 residues. Trimming cost V 2 bases and J 0 bases, with 8 bases left between them. The CDR3 DNA is TGTGCCAGCAGCTTAAACAGGGCCTCCTACGAGCAGTACTTC. As protein: CASSLNRASYEQYF. Supplemented by reference TRBV11-2 and TRBJ2-7, the full variable domain reads EAGVAQSPRYKIIEKRQSVAFWCNPISGHATLYWYQQILGQGPKLLIQFQNNGVVDDSQLPKDRFSAERLKGVDSTLKIQPAKLEDSAVYLCASSLNRASYEQYFGPGTRLTVT.

The genes are TRBV7-2 and TRBJ1-2; 7 bases agree with TRBD1. Germline CDR1 and CDR2: SGHTA and FQGNSA. The length of the CDR3 is 14 residues. V lost 5 bases and J lost 8; bases outside the gene matches: 11. The CDR3 DNA reads TGTGCCAGCAGCCTACCCGGGACAGTAAAAGGCTACACCTTC. Translation: CASSLPGTVKGYTF.

This clone was recorded only once. The chain recombines TRBV7-2 with TRBJ2-2; unclear D gene. The CDR3 spans 13 residues. Deletions cut 3 bases from V and 9 bases from J, with 11 bases between. CDR1 SGHTA and CDR2 FQGNSA come from the germline V gene. The CDR3 DNA sequence: TGTGCCAGCAGCTTCCAGCCGGCGTGGGAGCTGTTTTTT. This encodes CASSFQPAWELFF.

This sequence joins TRBV27 and TRBJ1-1; 8 bases are a match to TRBD1. Per the germline V gene, CDR1 is MNHEY and CDR2 is SMNVEV (reference sequence). The trim removed 4 bases at V and 1 base at J, leaving 11 bases unmatched. This CDR3 is 17 amino acids long. CDR3 in DNA: TGTGCCAGCAGTTACCTCGGACAGGGAAGGGAGAACACTGAAGCTTTCTTT. Translating it yields CASSYLGQGRENTEAFF.

The rearrangement links TRBV15 to TRBJ1-2; D unresolved. The V end was cut by 4 bases, the J end by 1 base, with 10 bases between. The CDR3 consists of 14 residues. Germline values: CDR1 LNHNV, CDR2 YYDKDF (reference sequence). The DNA of the CDR3 is TGTGCCACCAGCACACCTATGCGTAACTATGGCTACACCTTC. It translates to CATSTPMRNYGYTF.

The gene calls are TRBV19 and TRBJ2-3; 10 bases are a match to TRBD2. Germline CDR1 LNHDA, CDR2 SQIVND (reference sequence). The junction had 2 bases not matched to a gene; V was cut back by 1 base and J by 1 base. The CDR3 length is 16 residues. CDR3 bases: TGTGCCAGTAGTATAGGGCTAGCGGGGGGCACAGATACGCAGTATTTT. It yields the protein CASSIGLAGGTDTQYF. The whole variable domain, filled in from reference TRBV19 and TRBJ2-3, reads DGGITQSPKYLFRKEGQNVTLSCEQNLNHDAMYWYRQDPGQGLRLIYYSQIVNDFQKGDIAEGYSVSREKKESFPLTVTSAQKNPTAFYLCASSIGLAGGTDTQYFGPGTRLTVL.

With regard to this clone: Other DNA sequences within the sample encode an identical CDR3. The chain uses TRBV24-1 and TRBJ2-3; 7 bases match TRBD1. CDR1 is KGHDR, CDR2 SFDVKD, per germline. This CDR3 spans 15 amino acids. Trimming removed 4 bases from V and 5 bases from J; junction bases left unmatched: 8. CDR3 in amino acids: CATSDPGQVGDTQYF. DNA for the CDR3: TGTGCCACCAGTGACCCCGGACAGGTAGGAGATACGCAGTATTTT.

The chain uses TRBV7-9 and TRBJ1-1, with D perhaps TRBD1 (6 bases). Germline CDR1 reads SEHNR; CDR2 reads FQNEAQ (reference sequence). V was pared by 2 bases and J by 4 bases, with 14 bases between. The CDR3 consists of 15 residues. CDR3 nucleotide sequence: TGTGCCAGCAGCTTAATACAGGGTGATGGCACTGAAGCTTTCTTT. Translation: CASSLIQGDGTEAFF.

This sequence joins TRBV29-1 and TRBJ2-1, with D maybe TRBD1 (7 bases). The CDR3 totals 13 residues. Germline V gives CDR1 SQVTM, CDR2 ANQGSEA. This CDR3 is CTQRRGRRYEQFF. CDR3 in DNA: TGCACCCAAAGGAGGGGGCGGAGGTATGAGCAGTTCTTC.

This chain links TRBV5-4 with TRBJ2-3; no clear D. The CDR3 spans 12 residues. Between the trimmed V and J ends, which lost 7 bases and 6 bases, there was a span of 12 bases. Germline lookup yields CDR1 SGHNT and CDR2 YYREEE (reference sequence). The CDR3 sequence is CASHTASDTQYF. CDR3 nucleotides: TGTGCCAGCCACACAGCAAGTGATACGCAGTATTTT.

The V and J genes are TRBV6-5 and TRBJ1-6, with D uncertain. V lost 6 bases and J 14 bases, leaving 20 bases between the germline ends. Per germline, CDR1 MNHEY and CDR2 SVGAGI. This CDR3 spans 14 amino acids. The CDR3 coding sequence is TGTGCCAGCAGCGCCTCGGGAGGTGGTCTCACCCTCCACTTT. This gives the protein CASSASGGGLTLHF.

J is TRBJ2-1 and V is TRBV10-2, with a possible D match to TRBD2 (5 bases). Germline lookup yields CDR1 WSHSY and CDR2 SAAADI. Trimming removed 11 bases from V and 5 bases from J, with 19 bases in between. This CDR3 contains 14 residues. CDR3 bases: TGCGCCGGCTGGTCGGGGTCTAGAGACAATGAGCAGTTCTTC. Translated: CAGWSGSRDNEQFF.

V is TRBV3-1 (or the pseudogene TRBV3-2) and J is TRBJ2-7; D is ambiguous. The germline V and J ends were trimmed by 5 bases and 7 bases, with 6 bases remaining between them. This CDR3 has 10 residues. CDR1 and CDR2 (germline): LGHDT, YNNKEL (reference sequence). DNA for the CDR3: TGTGCCAGCAGCACTGGGGAGCAGTACTTC. This codes for CASSTGEQYF.

In this sample, this clone turned up a few times. The gene calls are TRBV19 and TRBJ1-1; 7 nucleotides align to TRBD1. J gave up 5 bases and V 8 bases, and 8 bases lay outside the gene matches. Germline V gene sequence: CDR1 LNHDA, CDR2 SQIVND (reference sequence). This CDR3 is 13 amino acids long. The CDR3 loop reads CASCGQVGTEAFF. CDR3 coding DNA: TGTGCCAGTTGCGGACAGGTGGGAACTGAAGCTTTCTTT.

This clone has just a few counts. V usage is TRBV18 and J usage is TRBJ1-4, with unresolved D. This CDR3 is built from 15 residues. V lost 0 bases and J 2 bases, leaving 7 bases between the germline ends. CDR1 KGHSH and CDR2 LQKENI come from the germline V gene. The CDR3 region is CASSPPAGTNEKLFF. The DNA for the CDR3 is TGTGCCAGCTCACCACCCGCTGGCACTAATGAAAAACTGTTTTTT.

The rearrangement links TRBV7-2 to TRBJ2-5; 11 nucleotides line up with TRBD1. V gave up 5 bases and J gave up 6 bases; unmatched junction bases: 11. Looked up from germline, CDR1 is SGHTA and CDR2 is FQGNSA. CDR3 length: 16 residues. CDR3 region: CASSPSSGQGVKTQYF. In DNA form, the CDR3 reads TGTGCCAGCAGCCCCAGCTCGGGACAGGGGGTAAAGACCCAGTACTTC.

The V gene is TRBV6-4, the J gene TRBJ1-2; D not resolved. Trimming shortened V by 3 bases and J by 0 bases, and 8 bases separated the two germline ends. The CDR3 loop spans 14 amino acids. Looked up from germline, CDR1 is MRHNA and CDR2 is SNTAGT. CDR3 in amino acids: CASSEVAANYGYTF. The DNA of the CDR3 is TGTGCCAGCAGTGAGGTGGCAGCTAACTATGGCTACACCTTC.